This T cell receptor (beta chain) was identified in a study of human T cells and chemical hapten exposure (dated by TCRdb to 2020 to 2022). About the full investigation: For sensitization, 2% DPC in acetone was applied to a roughly 2 cm by roughly 2 cm area of upper inner arm skin. Throughout the study period of approximately 23 weeks, patients also received therapeutic DPC doses to the scalp every week. Patch testing was done on the upper back using Finn chambers containing 0.01% DPC, and results were scored after 6 days according to International Contact Dermatitis Research Group standards. Most of the patients in the cohort were female, and the cohort covered alopecia areata with under or over 50% scalp involvement, alopecia totalis and alopecia universalis. Libraries were combined into a pool for sequencing, and differences in TCR yield between samples came mainly from small differences in library volumes within the pool. The study tracked peripheral blood TCR repertoire changes in vivo during primary and secondary sensitization to the hapten diphenylcyclopropenone (DPC) in alopecia patients. Blood was sampled from patients pre-sensitization (week 0) and at 2, 6 and about 24 weeks after DPC sensitization. Blood for TCR sequencing was provided by twenty-nine alopecia patients at one to four time points (pre-sensitization, 2, 6 and 24 weeks). Study-level results and caveats: All patients had alopecia, a presumed autoimmune disease, so their immune response might differ from that of healthy individuals. The number of PT1 expanded TCRs positively correlated with patch test score, significant at thresholds 8, 16 and 32 but not 4. Repeated subsampling changed both the strength of the expansion versus patch-test correlation and the threshold at which that correlation became significant. Compared with pre-sensitization or healthy control sets, expanded TCRs formed significantly more large CDR3 similarity clusters, which is consistent with antigen-driven responses. No change with DPC sensitization was found in the number of TCRs above 1 in 1000 frequency, and no evidence of global repertoire structure alterations was found.

This clonotype was seen more than once but under ten times. The target of this receptor is not known. The record has no base qualities; no much larger clone is one base away. The method behind the library was RACE. Sequencing relied on a NextSeq 500. During library preparation, unique molecular identifiers were attached to individual cDNA molecules so that TCRs could be counted in a quantitative, reproducible way. For every blood RNA sample, sequencing covered both the TCR alpha and TCR beta chains. In the original analysis: Samples had a median of roughly 91,000 TCRs, with a range from about 20,000 to 690,600. The Decombinator software suite was used to annotate the V, J and CDR3 of the TCR reads. For the PS versus PT1 abundance plots, all samples were subsampled to the same number of TCRs (28,000). Expanded TCRs were defined as absent before sensitization and observed at least eight times at the 2-week time point. The public sequencing data were trimmed at Q25 with fastp and processed into clonotypes with MiXCR by TCRdb, which kept only in-frame beta chains. Merged by CDR3 protein, the rows form single entries marked with the most common genes and DNA. The V and J calls follow TCRdb's processing rather than the paper's. This sample comprises approximately 97,000 distinct CDR3 sequences, 25% to 35% of them detected only once. The top ten hold 10% of the sample.

Read against the paper, the sample's time point label means: patch test 3, about 24 weeks after DPC sensitization. Explained via the paper, the treatment or condition label denotes: therapeutic diphenylcyclopropenone sensitization with weekly scalp DPC. At every patch-test visit, the blood draw took place before the patch test was put on. To be eligible, patients had to be aged 18 to 70, diagnosed with alopecia and judged suitable for DPC therapy, while pregnant patients were excluded. Total RNA was extracted from unfractionated whole blood that had been collected in Tempus Blood RNA tubes. CDR1 is given as MDHEN and CDR2 as SYDVKM, both from the germline V gene. V is shortened by 11 bases, J by 3 bases, and the region joining them spans 12 bases. The CDR3 starts with the cysteine, ends with the phenylalanine, and has 12 residues. The entry retains the CDR3 DNA only, 36 bases that are in frame from base 1.

The rearranged segments are TRBV28 and TRBJ2-3; D gene: possibly TRBD1, on 5 matching bases. Sequences were derived from whole blood, sampled in connection with sensitization to the hapten diphenylcyclopropenone (DPC). The clonotype comes from a man aged 40-55 years with alopecia areata. Some clones in this sample may be carry-over from other donors' samples. Read as DNA, the sequence is TGTGCCGACGAAAGGGGTACAGATACGCAGTATTTT. It translates as CADERGTDTQYF. The full variable domain, with segments outside the CDR3 supplied by the reference TRBV28 and TRBJ2-3 proteins, appears as DVKVTQSSRYLVKRTGEKVFLECVQDMDHENMFWYRQDPGLGLRLIYFSYDVKMKEKGDIPEGYSVSREKKERFSLILESASTNQTSMYLCADERGTDTQYFGPGTRLTVL.